This T cell receptor (beta chain) was found in a study of control samples from healthy donors and cancer patients. CDR1 and CDR2 (germline): MNHEY, SVGAGI. There are 12 residues in the CDR3. V dropped 7 bases and J dropped 4; count of bases not matched to a gene: 3. This clone was detected once. Using immunoSEQ multiplex PCR, the repertoire was profiled, and TCRdb retains in-frame clones only, with some absent. In the table there are about 150,000 clones, roughly 94% of which are singletons. What was sequenced was blood. The chain recombines TRBV6-5 with TRBJ2-5; TRBD1 matches 7 bases. This TCR was recovered from a woman aged 40 to 50 in good health. The CDR3 bases are TGTGCCAGCACCGGGACAGCAGAGACCCAGTACTTC. Translated: CASTGTAETQYF.